The rows below give T cell receptor beta chains drawn from one sample of a study of T cells in Graves' hyperthyroidism and ophthalmopathy. TCRdb re-analysed the multiplex PCR reads in MiXCR, keeping a single row per CDR3 protein. The sample lists around 600,000 distinct CDR3 sequences, roughly 14% seen once, with approximately 12% in the top ten. The sample consisted of blood. The receptors here all came from a woman between 45 and 65 years old with Graves' ophthalmopathy. The CDR3 runs from the conserved cysteine through the conserved F or W. D genes are given only for firm matches. Size is omitted from some rows. Given values are once, few, many or a class for expanded clones.

>NA|many|TRBV7-9|TRBJ2-2
CASSLASGPRRTGELFF
TGTGCCAGCAGCTTAGCGTCGGGCCCCCGCAGGACCGGGGAGCTGTTTTTT
>NA|NA|TRBV20-1|TRBJ2-2
CSAYFGELFF
TGCAGTGCTTACTTCGGGGAGCTGTTTTTT
>NA|many|TRBV12-3/TRBV12-4|TRBJ1-5
CASSFAEISNQPQHF
TGTGCCAGCAGTTTCGCAGAGATTAGCAATCAGCCCCAGCATTTT
>NA|NA|TRBV24-1|TRBJ2-1
CATSDPRDGDNEQFF
TGTGCCACCAGTGACCCCCGGGACGGCGACAATGAGCAGTTCTTC
>TRBD1|few|TRBV12-5|TRBJ2-3
CASGPGQGAAFRTDTQYF
TGTGCTAGTGGTCCGGGACAGGGGGCAGCGTTCAGGACAGATACGCAGTATTTT
>NA|many|TRBV3-1|TRBJ2-7
CASSPRGQNYEQYF
TGTGCCAGCAGCCCGAGAGGACAGAACTACGAGCAGTACTTC
>NA|NA|TRBV7-3|TRBJ2-2
CASSFSATRGGELFF
TGTGCCAGCAGCTTTTCGGCAACACGGGGGGGGGAGCTGTTTTTT
>NA|many|TRBV12-3/TRBV12-4|TRBJ1-2
CASSLDGFSGYTF
TGTGCCAGCAGTTTAGATGGGTTCTCCGGCTACACCTTC
>NA|many|TRBV28|TRBJ1-1
CASSLVTPNTEAFF
TGTGCCAGCAGTTTAGTGACACCGAACACTGAAGCTTTCTTT
>NA|many|TRBV5-1|TRBJ2-7
CASSVGSEQYF
TGCGCCAGCAGCGTGGGGTCCGAGCAGTACTTC
>TRBD1|many|TRBV18|TRBJ2-7
CASSRGQGNYEQYF
TGTGCCAGCTCACGAGGACAGGGGAACTACGAGCAGTACTTC
>NA|few|TRBV28|TRBJ2-2
CATFRGTANTGELFF
TGTGCCACTTTCCGGGGGACCGCGAACACCGGGGAGCTGTTTTTT
>NA|few|TRBV11-2|TRBJ2-4
CASSLAGAEGNIQYF
TGTGCCAGCAGCTTAGCCGGGGCAGAAGGAAACATTCAGTACTTC
>TRBD1|NA|TRBV4-3|TRBJ2-7
CASSQEGTGGGEQYF
TGCGCCAGCAGCCAAGAGGGGACAGGGGGGGGCGAGCAGTACTTC
>NA|many|TRBV2|TRBJ1-2
CASSETSYGYTF
TGTGCCAGCAGTGAGACAAGCTATGGCTACACCTTC
>TRBD1|many|TRBV2|TRBJ1-2
CASSGTGGNEGYTF
TGTGCCAGCAGTGGAACAGGGGGCAATGAGGGCTACACCTTC
>TRBD1|many|TRBV5-5|TRBJ2-2
CASSLAYTTGGSNTGELFF
TGTGCCAGCAGCTTGGCCTACACTACAGGGGGCTCTAACACCGGGGAGCTGTTTTTT
>TRBD1|many|TRBV11-2|TRBJ2-5
CASTSYGTGETQYF
TGTGCCAGCACCTCTTACGGGACAGGAGAGACCCAGTACTTC
>NA|many|TRBV7-2|TRBJ2-7
CATGQGGDYEQYF
TGTGCAACCGGACAGGGAGGGGACTACGAGCAGTACTTC
>TRBD2|many|TRBV7-2|TRBJ2-3
CASSPHSGRAQDTQYF
TGTGCCAGCAGCCCCCATAGCGGGAGGGCCCAAGATACGCAGTATTTT
>TRBD1|NA|TRBV7-3|TRBJ2-1
CASSSKPTGDQFF
TGTGCCAGCAGCTCAAAACCGACAGGGGACCAGTTCTTC
>NA|few|TRBV9|TRBJ1-3
CASSVVLFGVLISGNTIYF
TGTGCCAGCAGCGTAGTGCTTTTTGGGGTTCTGATATCCGGAAACACCATATATTTT
>NA|few|TRBV5-5|TRBJ2-7
CASSTDRLVGEQYF
TGTGCCAGCAGCACGGACCGACTAGTAGGGGAGCAGTACTTC
>NA|few|TRBV24-1|TRBJ2-1
CATSDLEGGLGQFF
TGTGCCACCAGTGATTTGGAGGGGGGCCTCGGCCAGTTCTTC
>NA|many|TRBV7-9|TRBJ1-5
CASSPNSGQPQHF
TGTGCCAGCAGCCCCAATTCCGGTCAGCCCCAGCATTTT
>TRBD1|NA|TRBV24-1|TRBJ2-3
CATSDGQGNTDTQYF
TGTGCCACCAGTGATGGACAGGGGAACACAGATACGCAGTATTTT